The next 17 T cell receptor beta chains were all read from a single sample in a study of CD8 T cells in Susac syndrome. Random hexamers were used to reverse transcribe roughly 0.5 to 1 ug of RNA. TCRdb passed the immunoSEQ multiplex PCR reads through MiXCR, listing each CDR3 protein once. The sample has approximately 200,000 distinct CDR3 sequences; 90% to 95% are singletons. The sequencing input was CD4+ T cells from PBMCs. The source is a human donor with multiple sclerosis.

V usage is TRBV4-1 and J usage is TRBJ1-5; D is possibly TRBD1 (6 bases). V shed 4 bases and J shed 4 bases, with 14 bases lying between them. Germline lookup yields CDR1 MGHRA and CDR2 YSYEKL. CDR3 length: 15 amino acids. The chain's CDR3 is CASSPWTVSNQPQHF. In nucleotides, the CDR3 is TGCGCCAGCAGCCCATGGACAGTTTCAAATCAGCCCCAGCATTTT.

The gene calls are TRBV5-1 and TRBJ1-4, with D possibly being TRBD1 (6 bases). This CDR3 has 15 amino acids. The germline V and J ends were trimmed by 5 bases and 8 bases, with 19 bases remaining between them. CDR1 and CDR2 (germline): SGHRS, YFSETQ. CDR3 nucleotides: TGCGCCAGCAGTTTGAGGGGAGTCGGGGGCGAAAAACTGTTTTTT. It translates to CASSLRGVGGEKLFF. Supplemented by reference TRBV5-1 and TRBJ1-4, the full variable domain reads KAGVTQTPRYLIKTRGQQVTLSCSPISGHRSVSWYQQTPGQGLQFLFEYFSETQRNKGNFPGRFSGRQFSNSRSEMNVSTLELGDSALYLCASSLRGVGGEKLFFGSGTQLSVL.

This clonotype was recorded once. The chain couples TRBV13 to TRBJ2-3; D may match TRBD1 or TRBD2 (5 bases each). Trimming took 6 bases from V and 11 from J, leaving 21 bases between them. The germline V gene has CDR1 PRHDT and CDR2 FYEKMQ (reference sequence). The CDR3 spans 14 residues. CDR3 loop: CASRSGTYDLGQYF. CDR3 in DNA: TGTGCCAGCAGATCCGGGACGTACGACCTCGGGCAGTATTTT.

V is TRBV20-1 and J is TRBJ1-1, with D hard to call. The CDR3 is 12 residues long. Germline loops: CDR1 DFQATT, CDR2 SNEGSKA (reference sequence). V lost 3 bases and J lost 4, with 9 bases in between. The CDR3 sequence is CSASGEGTEAFF. The CDR3 DNA is TGCAGTGCTAGTGGGGAGGGCACTGAAGCTTTCTTT.

CDR3 sequence reads: CASSLADEGYEQYF. Here the CDR3 DNA reads TGCGCCAGCAGCTTGGCCGACGAGGGCTACGAGCAGTACTTC. The chain couples TRBV5-1 to TRBJ2-7, with a possible D match to TRBD2 (5 bases). The V end was cut by 0 bases, the J end by 3 bases, with 10 bases between. Germline CDR1 SGHRS, CDR2 YFSETQ. This CDR3 contains 14 residues.

The rearrangement links TRBV5-4 to TRBJ2-2; no definite D call. V lost 0 bases and J 4 bases, leaving 4 bases between the germline ends. Germline-derived CDR1 and CDR2 are SGHNT and YYREEE (reference sequence). The CDR3 runs to 13 residues. The CDR3 reads CASSLAGTGELFF. As DNA, the CDR3 is TGTGCCAGCAGCTTGGCTGGCACCGGGGAGCTGTTTTTT.

The chain has TRBV28 and TRBJ1-1, with a weak D call TRBD1 (5 bases). Germline V gene lookup returns CDR1 MDHEN and CDR2 SYDVKM. The length of the CDR3 is 12 residues. Trimming removed 8 bases from V and 7 bases from J, with 14 bases in between. CDR3 bases: TGTGCCAGCGGCCTGAGGGGCTTTGAAGCTTTCTTT. Its translation is CASGLRGFEAFF.

The chain uses TRBV2 and TRBJ2-5; TRBD2 might be the D (6 bases). Trimming stripped 7 bases from V and 4 bases from J, with 10 bases between. CDR3 size: 12 residues. Germline V gene sequence: CDR1 SNHLY, CDR2 FYNNEI. Here the CDR3 DNA reads TGTGCCAGCATCGTCGGGGGAGAGACCCAGTACTTC. Amino acids: CASIVGGETQYF. The variable domain in full, completed from reference TRBV2 and TRBJ2-5, reads EPEVTQTPSHQVTQMGQEVILRCVPISNHLYFYWYRQILGQKVEFLVSFYNNEISEKSEIFDDQFSVERPDGSNFTLKIRSTKLEDSAMYFCASIVGGETQYFGPGTRLLVL.

The V and J genes are TRBV2 and TRBJ2-3; TRBD1 is a possible D gene (6 bases). This CDR3 contains 14 residues. Trimming took 2 bases from V and 6 from J, leaving 12 bases between them. In germline, CDR1 is SNHLY, CDR2 FYNNEI. The CDR3 DNA reads as TGTGCCAGCAGTGAAAACAGGGTGGGGGATACGCAGTATTTT. It encodes CASSENRVGDTQYF.

This clonotype was seen once. The chain employs TRBV6-5 and TRBJ2-1; D possibly corresponds to TRBD1 (5 bases). V lost 5 bases and J 4 bases, leaving 9 bases between the germline ends. CDR1 MNHEY and CDR2 SVGAGI come from the germline V gene. The CDR3 consists of 13 residues. CDR3 coding DNA: TGTGCCAGCAGTGCTCGACAGTACAATGAGCAGTTCTTC. This sequence encodes CASSARQYNEQFF.

V is TRBV29-1 and J is TRBJ2-1, with D perhaps matching TRBD1 (6 bases). Germline CDR1 reads SQVTM; CDR2 reads ANQGSEA. This CDR3 has 14 residues. Trimming took 2 bases from V and 5 from J, leaving 13 bases between them. In nucleotides, the CDR3 is TGCAGCGTTGAACTAGGCAGGGGACACAATGAGCAGTTCTTC. Translating gives CSVELGRGHNEQFF.

The chain joins TRBV3-1 to TRBJ2-6; D is uncertain. Trimming stripped 1 base from V and 0 bases from J, with 10 bases between. CDR3 length: 17 residues. Germline loops: CDR1 LGHDT, CDR2 YNNKEL (reference sequence). CDR3 sequence (DNA): TGTGCCAGCAGCCAAGGACAACAGAACTCTGGGGCCAACGTCCTGACTTTC. Protein sequence: CASSQGQQNSGANVLTF.

The CDR3 loop reads CASSLGLPSYEQYF. The CDR3 bases are TGTGCCAGCAGCCTGGGACTACCTTCCTACGAGCAGTACTTC. This chain uses TRBV5-4 with TRBJ2-7; 7 bases match TRBD2. Germline trimming cut 4 bases from V and 1 base from J; bases unmatched to any gene: 5. This CDR3 has 14 amino acids. The germline V gene has CDR1 SGHNT and CDR2 YYREEE (reference sequence).

The chain is built from TRBV30 and TRBJ2-3, with no clear D. The germline gives CDR1 GTSNPN, CDR2 SVGIG (reference sequence). The CDR3 has 14 residues. The V end was cut by 3 bases, the J end by 0 bases, with 10 bases between. CDR3 region: CAWSAWGSTDTQYF. Here the CDR3 DNA reads TGTGCCTGGAGCGCCTGGGGTAGCACAGATACGCAGTATTTT.

The rearrangement links TRBV24-1 to TRBJ2-1; D is possibly TRBD2 (7 bases). CDR1 and CDR2 (germline): KGHDR, SFDVKD. The CDR3 spans 17 residues. V was trimmed by 4 bases and J by 6 bases, leaving 21 bases between them. The CDR3 reads CATSESRGRLAGNEQFF. The CDR3 DNA follows: TGTGCCACCAGTGAGTCCAGGGGCCGACTAGCCGGCAATGAGCAGTTCTTC.

The genes are TRBV6-2 or TRBV6-3 and TRBJ1-2; possible D gene TRBD1, 6 bases. V dropped 3 bases and J dropped 4 bases, with 15 bases sitting between them. Germline V gives CDR1 MNHEY, CDR2 SVGEGT. This CDR3 is 15 amino acids long. This chain's CDR3 is CASSYLDRTFYGYTF. CDR3 coding DNA: TGTGCCAGCAGTTATTTGGACAGAACCTTCTATGGCTACACCTTC.

The rearrangement uses TRBV5-1 and TRBJ1-1, with D possibly being TRBD1 (5 bases). The V end was cut by 3 bases, the J end by 3 bases, with 18 bases between. This CDR3 contains 16 residues. In germline, CDR1 is SGHRS, CDR2 YFSETQ. The CDR3 DNA is TGCGCCAGCAGCTGGGGGGACGCCAGAGAGTACACTGAAGCTTTCTTT. Its protein product is CASSWGDAREYTEAFF.